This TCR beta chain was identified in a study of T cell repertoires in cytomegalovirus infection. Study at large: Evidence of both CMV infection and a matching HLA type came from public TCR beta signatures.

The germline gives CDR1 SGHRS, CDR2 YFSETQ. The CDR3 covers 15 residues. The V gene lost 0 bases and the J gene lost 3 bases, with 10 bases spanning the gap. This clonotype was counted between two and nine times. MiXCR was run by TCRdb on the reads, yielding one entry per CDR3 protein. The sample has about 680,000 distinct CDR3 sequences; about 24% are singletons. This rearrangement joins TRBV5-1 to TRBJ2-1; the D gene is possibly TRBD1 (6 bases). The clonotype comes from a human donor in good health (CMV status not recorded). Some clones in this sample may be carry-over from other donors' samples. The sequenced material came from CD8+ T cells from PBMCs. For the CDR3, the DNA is TGCGCCAGCAGCTTGGAGGGGGACAACTACAATGAGCAGTTCTTC. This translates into CASSLEGDNYNEQFF.